A selection of T cell receptor beta chains follows, all from one sample in a study of regulatory T cells in long-lasting Graves disease. TCRdb reprocessed the multiplex PCR reads with MiXCR, giving one entry per CDR3 protein. The data show approximately 470,000 distinct CDR3 sequences, around 15% seen once. These data also formed part of another study, on T cells in Graves' hyperthyroidism and ophthalmopathy.

The sequenced sample was peripheral blood mononuclear cells (PBMCs), obtained at new diagnosis, from a patient treated with antithyroid drugs. The receptor source for this set is a man between 35 and 55 years old with Graves disease. Each CDR3 is given with its conserved first and last residue. D genes are given only for firm matches. The listing skips clone size in some rows; elsewhere it reads once, few, many or a size class.

j_call v_call cdr3_length d_call clone_size cdr3_aa cdr3_nt
TRBJ2-5 TRBV4-1 18 - few CASSQRGTPGGLGETQYF TGCGCCAGCAGCCAACGAGGGACGCCCGGCGGGTTGGGGGAGACCCAGTACTTC
TRBJ2-7 TRBV7-9 14 TRBD1 few CASSLGQGLNEQYF TGTGCCAGCAGCTTAGGACAGGGTCTCAACGAGCAGTACTTC
TRBJ2-1 TRBV27 15 TRBD1 few CASSLRDRGVSAQFF TGTGCCAGCAGCCTCCGGGACAGAGGTGTTTCGGCGCAGTTCTTC
TRBJ1-6 TRBV9 14 - few CASSAGLGNSPLHF TGTGCCAGCAGCGCCGGGTTAGGTAATTCACCCCTCCACTTT
TRBJ1-1 TRBV2 14 - many CASSKESLGTEAFF TGTGCCAGCAGTAAAGAGTCTTTGGGCACTGAAGCTTTCTTT
TRBJ2-7 TRBV28 13 TRBD1 many CAIRPGQASGQYF TGTGCCATACGGCCTGGACAGGCGAGCGGGCAGTACTTC
TRBJ2-7 TRBV6-2/TRBV6-3 18 TRBD2 - CASRGTSGRAIQNYEQYF TGTGCCAGCAGGGGGACTAGCGGGAGGGCCATCCAAAACTACGAGCAGTACTTC
TRBJ2-2 TRBV28 16 TRBD2 many CASSVSGLAGTGELFF TGTGCCAGCAGTGTATCGGGACTAGCGGGAACCGGGGAGCTGTTTTTT
TRBJ2-1 TRBV10-2 18 TRBD2 - CASRPTGGGRAWGSEQFF TGCGCCAGCAGACCTACCGGGGGGGGGAGGGCCTGGGGGAGTGAGCAGTTCTTC
TRBJ2-3 TRBV6-6 17 TRBD1 - CASSYSSLARGRDTQYF TGTGCCAGCAGTTACTCGAGTCTCGCCAGGGGGCGGGATACGCAGTATTTT
TRBJ2-1 TRBV20-1 12 - - CSARLGYNEQFF TGCAGTGCTAGGCTCGGGTACAATGAGCAGTTCTTC
TRBJ2-7 TRBV11-3 15 - many CASSSLRDRNYEQYF TGTGCCAGCAGCTCCCTCCGGGACCGAAACTACGAGCAGTACTTC
TRBJ2-4 TRBV27 14 - few CASSPTGSGNIQYF TGTGCCAGCAGTCCCACAGGGAGCGGAAACATTCAGTACTTC
TRBJ1-6 TRBV5-1 13 - - CASSLEVGSPLHF TGCGCCAGCAGCTTGGAGGTGGGGTCACCCCTCCACTTT
TRBJ1-1 TRBV12-3/TRBV12-4 14 - - CASSFRGWNTEAFF TGTGCCAGCAGTTTCCGGGGGTGGAACACTGAAGCTTTCTTT
TRBJ2-3 TRBV27 14 TRBD2 few CASSHSTSPDTQYF TGTGCCAGCAGTCATTCGACTAGCCCAGATACGCAGTATTTT
TRBJ2-5 TRBV27 14 TRBD2 few CASSTGLVRETQYF TGTGCCAGCAGTACGGGACTAGTTCGTGAGACCCAGTACTTC
TRBJ2-7 TRBV12-3/TRBV12-4 15 TRBD1 many CASKRFGQGAYEQYF TGTGCCAGCAAGAGATTCGGACAGGGGGCCTACGAGCAGTACTTC
TRBJ2-3 TRBV30 15 - many CAWSVWTPLGDTQYF TGTGCCTGGAGTGTATGGACCCCTTTGGGGGATACGCAGTATTTT
TRBJ2-3 TRBV7-3 15 TRBD2 many CASSSSGSGPDTQYF TGTGCCAGCAGCTCTAGCGGGAGTGGACCAGATACGCAGTATTTT
TRBJ2-5 TRBV6-9 17 - - CASSFALGRNSQETQYF TGTGCCAGCAGTTTTGCCTTGGGTAGGAACAGCCAAGAGACCCAGTACTTC
TRBJ2-3 TRBV15 13 - few CATSYHFTDTQYF TGTGCCACCAGCTACCACTTCACAGATACGCAGTATTTT
TRBJ2-2 TRBV12-5 22 TRBD2 - CASGLVVLAGNSSGFYTGELFF TGTGCTAGTGGTTTGGTAGTCCTAGCGGGTAATTCTTCGGGTTTTTATACTGGGGAGCTGTTTTTT
TRBJ2-7 TRBV12-3/TRBV12-4 14 - many CASSLVGTSREQYF TGTGCCAGCAGTTTAGTTGGGACCTCGCGGGAGCAGTACTTC
TRBJ2-1 TRBV7-7 15 - few CASSAYRGRGDEQFF TGTGCTAGCAGCGCATACAGGGGGCGGGGGGATGAGCAGTTCTTC
TRBJ2-1 TRBV11-3 15 TRBD2 - CASSKIAGGRGEQFF TGTGCCAGCAGCAAAATAGCGGGAGGGCGTGGTGAGCAGTTCTTC
TRBJ1-2 TRBV19 12 - - CASGTDNYGYTF TGTGCCAGCGGGACTGACAACTATGGCTACACCTTC
TRBJ2-7 TRBV7-9 16 - - CASSQGDLRFGYEQYF TGTGCCAGCAGTCAAGGGGATCTCCGTTTTGGCTACGAGCAGTACTTC
TRBJ2-1 TRBV30 14 TRBD2 - CAWRGAGGYNEQFF TGTGCCTGGAGGGGTGCGGGAGGCTACAATGAGCAGTTCTTC
TRBJ2-7 TRBV2 13 - many CASSEADRVGQYF TGTGCCAGCAGTGAAGCAGATCGAGTTGGGCAGTACTTC
TRBJ1-4 TRBV12-3/TRBV12-4 16 TRBD1 - CASSLEVAGGSEKLFF TGTGCCAGCAGTTTAGAGGTGGCAGGGGGAAGTGAAAAACTGTTTTTT
TRBJ1-5 TRBV30 15 TRBD1 many CAWSTRQGVNQPQHF TGTGCCTGGAGTACTCGACAGGGGGTCAATCAGCCCCAGCATTTT
TRBJ1-2 TRBV15 14 - many CATSRGRGGYGYTF TGTGCCACCAGCAGAGGTCGAGGGGGCTATGGCTACACCTTC
TRBJ2-7 TRBV6-1 16 TRBD2 - CASSEAHSGSVYEQYF TGTGCCAGCAGTGAAGCTCATAGCGGGAGTGTCTACGAGCAGTACTTC
TRBJ1-4 TRBV28 16 TRBD1 many CASSFGGQGPRAKLFF TGTGCCAGCAGTTTTGGTGGACAGGGTCCCAGGGCAAAACTGTTTTTT
TRBJ2-3 TRBV3-1 14 - many CASSQIPSTDTQYF TGTGCCAGCAGCCAGATACCTAGCACAGATACGCAGTATTTT
TRBJ1-3 TRBV20-1 12 - few CSARETGNTIYF TGCAGTGCTAGAGAAACTGGAAACACCATATATTTT
TRBJ2-1 TRBV14 12 - many CASSTDYNEQFF TGTGCCAGCAGTACGGACTACAATGAGCAGTTCTTC
TRBJ2-7 TRBV12-3/TRBV12-4 14 - many CASSLWTPREEQYF TGTGCCAGCAGTCTCTGGACTCCCAGGGAAGAGCAGTACTTC
TRBJ2-1 TRBV2 16 TRBD2 many CASSKPGLAGVGEQFF TGTGCCAGCAGTAAGCCTGGACTAGCGGGGGTCGGGGAGCAGTTCTTC
TRBJ1-2 TRBV28 12 - few CASRNGIYGYTF TGTGCCAGCAGGAACGGAATTTATGGCTACACCTTC
TRBJ2-3 TRBV29-1 13 - many CSVAGKGADTQYF TGCAGCGTTGCGGGGAAAGGGGCAGATACGCAGTATTTT
TRBJ2-3 TRBV5-1 15 TRBD2 many CASSSSGMGTDTQYF TGCGCCAGCAGCTCCAGCGGGATGGGCACAGATACGCAGTATTTT
TRBJ2-7 TRBV12-3/TRBV12-4 16 TRBD2 many CASSSKAGVLTYEQYF TGTGCCAGCAGTTCCAAAGCGGGAGTTCTCACCTACGAGCAGTACTTC
TRBJ2-7 TRBV19 16 TRBD1 - CASSSTPGQGPYEQYF TGTGCCAGTAGTTCAACTCCGGGACAGGGCCCCTACGAGCAGTACTTC
TRBJ2-2 TRBV9 15 TRBD2 - CASSVALAVTGELFF TGTGCCAGCAGCGTAGCCCTAGCGGTCACCGGGGAGCTGTTTTTT
TRBJ2-5 TRBV6-1 13 - many CASREDGRETQYF TGTGCCAGCAGGGAAGACGGAAGAGAGACCCAGTACTTC
TRBJ2-3 TRBV10-3 15 TRBD2 - CAITQIAGETDTQYF TGTGCCATCACACAAATAGCGGGAGAGACAGATACGCAGTATTTT
TRBJ2-5 TRBV20-1 13 - many CSARGTYQETQYF TGCAGTGCTAGAGGGACGTACCAAGAGACCCAGTACTTC
TRBJ2-1 TRBV19 12 - once CARFSSYNEQFF TGTGCCAGGTTTTCCTCCTACAATGAGCAGTTCTTC
TRBJ2-5 TRBV29-1 13 - - CSVLRVFQETQYF TGCAGCGTCCTCCGGGTCTTCCAAGAGACCCAGTACTTC
TRBJ1-3 TRBV28 14 - many CASSSPGPGNTIYF TGTGCCAGCAGTTCACCGGGACCGGGGAACACCATATATTTT
TRBJ2-1 TRBV9 15 - - CASKKDPSSYNEQFF TGTGCCAGCAAGAAGGACCCGAGCTCCTACAATGAGCAGTTCTTC
TRBJ2-7 TRBV6-1 15 - many CASWPGHRSTYEQYF TGTGCCAGCTGGCCGGGACATCGGAGTACCTACGAGCAGTACTTC
TRBJ2-5 TRBV7-8 16 TRBD2 - CASSLAPSGDQETQYF TGTGCCAGCAGCTTAGCGCCCAGCGGGGACCAAGAGACCCAGTACTTC